This TCR beta chain was recovered during a study of shared clonotypes between healthy human individuals. Authors' analysis steps: ImmunoSEQ yielded junction-only sequences lacking quality scores, so filtering differed. Using immunoSEQ multiplex PCR, the repertoire was profiled, and TCRdb retains in-frame clones only, with some absent. D and trimming were read from the DNA, whereas the V and J calls and clone size are those reported in that table. The table has some 1,600,000 clones, 98% seen once. On this clone: The target antigen is unknown.

This CDR3 spans 20 amino acids. With 0 bases clipped from V and 2 bases from J, the junction kept 16 bases outside the gene matches. Germline lookup yields CDR1 SGHVS and CDR2 FNYEAQ. Whole-study findings and limits: The genetic and exposure-history diversity represented was limited by few donors.

The chain uses TRBV7-6 and TRBJ1-5; 7 nucleotides align to TRBD1. The specimen sequenced was naive CD4+ T cells sorted from blood. As for subset: CD45RA+ positively selected. The clonotype comes from a man aged 25-45 years in good health. The CDR3: CASSLAPRADRVLGNQPQHF. Here the CDR3 DNA reads TGTGCCAGCAGCTTAGCGCCAAGGGCCGACAGGGTTTTAGGCAATCAGCCCCAGCATTTT. Based on the CDR3 plus reference TRBV7-6 and TRBJ1-5, the full variable domain is GAGVSQSPRYKVTKRGQDVALRCDPISGHVSLYWYRQALGQGPEFLTYFNYEAQQDKSGLPNDRFSAERPEGSISTLTIQRTEQRDSAMYRCASSLAPRADRVLGNQPQHFGDGTRLSIL.